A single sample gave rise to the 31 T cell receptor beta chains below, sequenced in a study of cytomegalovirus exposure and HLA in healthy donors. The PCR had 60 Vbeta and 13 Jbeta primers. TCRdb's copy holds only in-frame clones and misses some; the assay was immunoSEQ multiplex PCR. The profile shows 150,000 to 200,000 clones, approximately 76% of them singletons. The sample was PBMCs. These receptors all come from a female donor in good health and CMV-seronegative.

Here the CDR3 DNA reads TGTGCCAGCAGCTTGATAATGCGGGGTGAAGCTTTCTTT. Amino acid sequence: CASSLIMRGEAFF. V gene TRBV5-6 combines with J gene TRBJ1-1; unclear D gene. The CDR3 runs 13 residues. Trimming cost V 1 base and J 7 bases, with 11 bases left between them. Germline assignment: CDR1 SGHDT and CDR2 YYEEEE.

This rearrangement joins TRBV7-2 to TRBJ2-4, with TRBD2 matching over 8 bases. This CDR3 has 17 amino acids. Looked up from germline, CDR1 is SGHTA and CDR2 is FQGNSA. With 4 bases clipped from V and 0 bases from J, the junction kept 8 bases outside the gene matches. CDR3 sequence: CASSSGGLAGAKNIQYF. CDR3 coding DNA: TGTGCCAGCAGCTCCGGAGGGCTAGCGGGAGCCAAAAACATTCAGTACTTC.

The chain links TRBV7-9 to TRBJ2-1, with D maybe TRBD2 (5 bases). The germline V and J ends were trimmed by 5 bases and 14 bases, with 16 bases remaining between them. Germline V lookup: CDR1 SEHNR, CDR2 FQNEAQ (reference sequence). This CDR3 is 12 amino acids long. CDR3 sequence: CASSTQAPAEFF. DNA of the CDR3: TGTGCCAGCAGCACCCAGGCCCCAGCGGAGTTCTTC.

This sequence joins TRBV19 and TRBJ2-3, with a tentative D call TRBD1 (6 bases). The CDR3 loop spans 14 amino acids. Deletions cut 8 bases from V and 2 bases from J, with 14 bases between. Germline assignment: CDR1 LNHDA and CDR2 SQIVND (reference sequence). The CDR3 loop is CASRGGPLTDTQYF. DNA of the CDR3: TGTGCCAGTCGAGGGGGACCTCTCACAGATACGCAGTATTTT. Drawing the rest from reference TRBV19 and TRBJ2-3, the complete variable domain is DGGITQSPKYLFRKEGQNVTLSCEQNLNHDAMYWYRQDPGQGLRLIYYSQIVNDFQKGDIAEGYSVSREKKESFPLTVTSAQKNPTAFYLCASRGGPLTDTQYFGPGTRLTVL.

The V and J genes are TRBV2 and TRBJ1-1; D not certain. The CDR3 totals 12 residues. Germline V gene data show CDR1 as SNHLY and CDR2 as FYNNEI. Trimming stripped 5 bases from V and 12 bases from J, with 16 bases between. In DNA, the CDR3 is TGTGCCAGCAGTCCCCGACTGGTTGGGTCTTTCTTT. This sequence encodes CASSPRLVGSFF.

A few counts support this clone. The CDR3 sequence is CASRGGSGLGGETQYF. CDR3 DNA: TGCGCCAGCAGAGGGGGCTCGGGACTGGGAGGAGAGACCCAGTACTTC. V is TRBV5-1 and J is TRBJ2-5; a weak D match, TRBD1 (7 bases). The CDR3 length is 16 residues. The V end was cut by 5 bases, the J end by 4 bases, with 21 bases between. Germline V lookup: CDR1 SGHRS, CDR2 YFSETQ. Full variable domain (missing parts from reference TRBV5-1 and TRBJ2-5): KAGVTQTPRYLIKTRGQQVTLSCSPISGHRSVSWYQQTPGQGLQFLFEYFSETQRNKGNFPGRFSGRQFSNSRSEMNVSTLELGDSALYLCASRGGSGLGGETQYFGPGTRLLVL.

CDR3 region: CASSTTGAYTEAFF. The CDR3 region has the DNA TGTGCCAGTAGTACAACAGGGGCTTACACTGAAGCTTTCTTT. This chain links TRBV19 with TRBJ1-1; TRBD1 aligns across 7 bases. CDR3 length: 14 residues. J lost 3 bases, V lost 4 bases, and 5 bases had no gene match. Germline values: CDR1 LNHDA, CDR2 SQIVND (reference sequence).

CDR3 loop: CASSRWTATEAFF. CDR3 DNA sequence: TGTGCCAGCAGCCGCTGGACAGCCACTGAAGCTTTCTTT. The chain combines TRBV5-4 with TRBJ1-1; tentatively, D is TRBD1 (6 bases). V was cut by 4 bases and J by 4 bases, with 11 bases left in between. This CDR3 spans 13 amino acids. From germline, CDR1 is SGHNT and CDR2 YYREEE (reference sequence). The entire variable domain, with the rest obtained from reference TRBV5-4 and TRBJ1-1, is as follows: ETGVTQSPTHLIKTRGQQVTLRCSSQSGHNTVSWYQQALGQGPQFIFQYYREEENGRGNFPPRFSGLQFPNYSSELNVNALELDDSALYLCASSRWTATEAFFGQGTRLTVV.

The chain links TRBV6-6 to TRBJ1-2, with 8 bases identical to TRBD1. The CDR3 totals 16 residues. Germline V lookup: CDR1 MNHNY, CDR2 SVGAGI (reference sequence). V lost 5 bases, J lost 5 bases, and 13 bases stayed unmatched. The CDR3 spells CASSPLRAGGPYGYTF. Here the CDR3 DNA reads TGTGCCAGCAGTCCCCTCAGGGCAGGGGGCCCTTATGGCTACACCTTC.

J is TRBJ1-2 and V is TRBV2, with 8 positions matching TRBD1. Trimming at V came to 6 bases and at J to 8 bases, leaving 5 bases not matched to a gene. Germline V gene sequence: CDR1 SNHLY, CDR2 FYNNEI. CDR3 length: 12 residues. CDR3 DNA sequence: TGTGCCAGCAGCGTTGACAGGGGCGGCTACACCTTC. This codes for CASSVDRGGYTF.

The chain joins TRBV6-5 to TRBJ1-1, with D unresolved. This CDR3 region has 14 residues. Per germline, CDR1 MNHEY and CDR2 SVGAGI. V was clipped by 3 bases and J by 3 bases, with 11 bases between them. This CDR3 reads CASSYGGGYTEAFF. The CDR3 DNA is TGTGCCAGCAGTTATGGCGGTGGGTACACTGAAGCTTTCTTT.

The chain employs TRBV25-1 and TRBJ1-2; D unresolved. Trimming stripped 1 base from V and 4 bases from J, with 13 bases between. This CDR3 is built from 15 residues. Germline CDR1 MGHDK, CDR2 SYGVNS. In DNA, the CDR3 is TGTGCCAGCAGTGAATCCGGAGGCAGGCTCTATGGCTACACCTTC. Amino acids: CASSESGGRLYGYTF.

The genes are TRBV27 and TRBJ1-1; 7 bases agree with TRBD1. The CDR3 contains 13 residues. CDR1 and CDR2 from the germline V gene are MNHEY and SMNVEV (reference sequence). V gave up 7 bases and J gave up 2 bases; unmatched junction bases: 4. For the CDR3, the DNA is TGTGCCAGCAAAACAGGGGACAACACTGAAGCTTTCTTT. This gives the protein CASKTGDNTEAFF.

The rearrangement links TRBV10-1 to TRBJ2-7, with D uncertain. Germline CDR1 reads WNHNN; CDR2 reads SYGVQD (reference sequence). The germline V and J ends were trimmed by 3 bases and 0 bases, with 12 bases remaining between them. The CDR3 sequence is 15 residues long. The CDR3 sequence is CASSDLRFGSYEQYF. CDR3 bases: TGCGCCAGCAGTGATCTCCGGTTCGGCTCCTACGAGCAGTACTTC.

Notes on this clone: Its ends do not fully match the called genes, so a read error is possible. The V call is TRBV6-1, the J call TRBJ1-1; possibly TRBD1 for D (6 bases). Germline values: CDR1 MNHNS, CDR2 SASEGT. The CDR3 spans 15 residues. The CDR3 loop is CAGSGETGVNTEAFF. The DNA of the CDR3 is TGTGCCGGCAGTGGGGAGACAGGAGTGAACACTGAAGCTTTCTTT.

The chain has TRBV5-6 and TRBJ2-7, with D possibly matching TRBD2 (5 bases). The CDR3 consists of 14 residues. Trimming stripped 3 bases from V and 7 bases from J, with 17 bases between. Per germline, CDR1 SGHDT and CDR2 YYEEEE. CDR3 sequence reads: CASSSSWTAQEQYF. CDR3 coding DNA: TGTGCCAGCAGCTCCTCCTGGACTGCCCAGGAGCAGTACTTC.

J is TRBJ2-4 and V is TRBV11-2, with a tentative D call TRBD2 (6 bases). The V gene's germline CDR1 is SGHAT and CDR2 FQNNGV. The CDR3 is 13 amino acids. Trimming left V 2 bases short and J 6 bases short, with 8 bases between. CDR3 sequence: CASSLSGVNIQYF. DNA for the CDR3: TGTGCCAGCAGCTTATCGGGAGTAAACATTCAGTACTTC.

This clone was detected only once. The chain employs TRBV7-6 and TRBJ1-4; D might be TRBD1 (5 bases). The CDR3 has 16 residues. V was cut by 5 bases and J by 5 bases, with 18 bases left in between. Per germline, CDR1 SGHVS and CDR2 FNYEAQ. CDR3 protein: CASSRGGRGGNEKLFF. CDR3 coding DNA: TGTGCCAGCAGCCGAGGTGGGAGGGGCGGAAATGAAAAACTGTTTTTT.

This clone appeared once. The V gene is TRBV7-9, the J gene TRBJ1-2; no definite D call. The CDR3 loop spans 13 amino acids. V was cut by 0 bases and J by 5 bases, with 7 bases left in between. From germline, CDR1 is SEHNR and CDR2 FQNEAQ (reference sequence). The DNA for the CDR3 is TGTGCCAGCAGCTTAGCGGCCAGTTATGGCTACACCTTC. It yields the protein CASSLAASYGYTF.

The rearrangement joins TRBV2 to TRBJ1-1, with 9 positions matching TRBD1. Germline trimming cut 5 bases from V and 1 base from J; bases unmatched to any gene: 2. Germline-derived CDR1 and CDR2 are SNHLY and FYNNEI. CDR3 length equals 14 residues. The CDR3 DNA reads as TGTGCCAGCAGTCTGGACAGGGGGAACACTGAAGCTTTCTTT. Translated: CASSLDRGNTEAFF.

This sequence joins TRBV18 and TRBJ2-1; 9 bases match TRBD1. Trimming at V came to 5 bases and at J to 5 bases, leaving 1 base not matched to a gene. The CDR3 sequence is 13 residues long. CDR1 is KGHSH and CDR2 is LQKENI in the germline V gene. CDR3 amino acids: CASSRDRDNEQFF. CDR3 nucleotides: TGTGCCAGCTCAAGGGACAGGGACAATGAGCAGTTCTTC.

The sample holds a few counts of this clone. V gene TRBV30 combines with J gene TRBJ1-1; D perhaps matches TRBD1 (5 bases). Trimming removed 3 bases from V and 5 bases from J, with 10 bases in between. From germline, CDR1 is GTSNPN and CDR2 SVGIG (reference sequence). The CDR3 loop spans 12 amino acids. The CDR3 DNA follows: TGTGCCTGGAGCCAAACAGGAACTGAAGCTTTCTTT. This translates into CAWSQTGTEAFF.

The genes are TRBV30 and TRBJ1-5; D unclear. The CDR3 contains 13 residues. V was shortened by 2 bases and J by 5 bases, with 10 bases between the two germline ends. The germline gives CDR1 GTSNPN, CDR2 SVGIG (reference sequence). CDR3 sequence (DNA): TGTGCCTGGAGTCGCGGGGAGGATCAGCCCCAGCATTTT. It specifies CAWSRGEDQPQHF.

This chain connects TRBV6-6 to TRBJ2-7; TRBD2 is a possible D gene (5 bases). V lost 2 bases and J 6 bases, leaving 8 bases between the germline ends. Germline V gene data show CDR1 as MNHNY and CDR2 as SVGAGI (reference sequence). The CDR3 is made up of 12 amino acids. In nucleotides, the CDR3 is TGTGCCAGCAGTTACGCCGGAGGCGAGCAGTACTTC. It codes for CASSYAGGEQYF.

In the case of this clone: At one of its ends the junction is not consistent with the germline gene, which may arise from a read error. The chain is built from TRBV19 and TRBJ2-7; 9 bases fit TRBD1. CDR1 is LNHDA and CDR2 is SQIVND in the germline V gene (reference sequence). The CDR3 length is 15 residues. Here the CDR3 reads CAGSIGGTGSYEQYF. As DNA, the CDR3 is TGTGCCGGTAGTATAGGTGGGACAGGGTCCTACGAGCAGTACTTC.

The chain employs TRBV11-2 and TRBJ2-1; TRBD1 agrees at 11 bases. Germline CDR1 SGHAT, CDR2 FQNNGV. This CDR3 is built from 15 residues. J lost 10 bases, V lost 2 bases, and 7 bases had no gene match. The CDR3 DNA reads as TGTGCCAGCAGCTTAAGAGGACAGGGGGCTTGGGAGCAGTTCTTC. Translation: CASSLRGQGAWEQFF.

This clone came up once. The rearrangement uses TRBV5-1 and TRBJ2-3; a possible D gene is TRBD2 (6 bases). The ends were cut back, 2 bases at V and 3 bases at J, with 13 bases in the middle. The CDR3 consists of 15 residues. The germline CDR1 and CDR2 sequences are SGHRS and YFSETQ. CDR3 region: CASSFVPGVTDTQYF. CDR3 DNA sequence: TGCGCCAGCAGCTTCGTACCGGGGGTAACAGATACGCAGTATTTT.

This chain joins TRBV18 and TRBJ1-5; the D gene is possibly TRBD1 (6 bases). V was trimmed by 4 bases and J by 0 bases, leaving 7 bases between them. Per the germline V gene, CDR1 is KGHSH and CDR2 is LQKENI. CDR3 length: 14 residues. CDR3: CASSLDSSNQPQHF. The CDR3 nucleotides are TGTGCCAGCTCACTGGACAGTAGCAATCAGCCCCAGCATTTT.

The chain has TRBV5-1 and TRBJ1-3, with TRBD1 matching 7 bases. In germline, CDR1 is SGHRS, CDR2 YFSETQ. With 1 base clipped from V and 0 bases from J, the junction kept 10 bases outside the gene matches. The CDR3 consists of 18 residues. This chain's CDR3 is CASSLWRTGYSSGNTIYF. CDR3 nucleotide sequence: TGCGCCAGCAGCTTGTGGAGGACAGGCTATAGCTCTGGAAACACCATATATTTT.

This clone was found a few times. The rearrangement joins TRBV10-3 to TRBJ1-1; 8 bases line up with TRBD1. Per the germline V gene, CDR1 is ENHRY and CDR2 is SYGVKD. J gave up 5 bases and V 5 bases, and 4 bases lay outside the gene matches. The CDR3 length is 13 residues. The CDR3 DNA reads TGTGCCATCAGTATGACAGGGGAAACTGAAGCTTTCTTT. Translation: CAISMTGETEAFF.

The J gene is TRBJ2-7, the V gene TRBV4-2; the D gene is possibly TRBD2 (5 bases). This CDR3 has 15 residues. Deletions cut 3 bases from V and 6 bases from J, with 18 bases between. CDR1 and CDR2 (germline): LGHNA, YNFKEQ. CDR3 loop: CASSQPLATAAEQYF. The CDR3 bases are TGTGCCAGCAGCCAGCCCCTAGCCACTGCCGCCGAGCAGTACTTC.